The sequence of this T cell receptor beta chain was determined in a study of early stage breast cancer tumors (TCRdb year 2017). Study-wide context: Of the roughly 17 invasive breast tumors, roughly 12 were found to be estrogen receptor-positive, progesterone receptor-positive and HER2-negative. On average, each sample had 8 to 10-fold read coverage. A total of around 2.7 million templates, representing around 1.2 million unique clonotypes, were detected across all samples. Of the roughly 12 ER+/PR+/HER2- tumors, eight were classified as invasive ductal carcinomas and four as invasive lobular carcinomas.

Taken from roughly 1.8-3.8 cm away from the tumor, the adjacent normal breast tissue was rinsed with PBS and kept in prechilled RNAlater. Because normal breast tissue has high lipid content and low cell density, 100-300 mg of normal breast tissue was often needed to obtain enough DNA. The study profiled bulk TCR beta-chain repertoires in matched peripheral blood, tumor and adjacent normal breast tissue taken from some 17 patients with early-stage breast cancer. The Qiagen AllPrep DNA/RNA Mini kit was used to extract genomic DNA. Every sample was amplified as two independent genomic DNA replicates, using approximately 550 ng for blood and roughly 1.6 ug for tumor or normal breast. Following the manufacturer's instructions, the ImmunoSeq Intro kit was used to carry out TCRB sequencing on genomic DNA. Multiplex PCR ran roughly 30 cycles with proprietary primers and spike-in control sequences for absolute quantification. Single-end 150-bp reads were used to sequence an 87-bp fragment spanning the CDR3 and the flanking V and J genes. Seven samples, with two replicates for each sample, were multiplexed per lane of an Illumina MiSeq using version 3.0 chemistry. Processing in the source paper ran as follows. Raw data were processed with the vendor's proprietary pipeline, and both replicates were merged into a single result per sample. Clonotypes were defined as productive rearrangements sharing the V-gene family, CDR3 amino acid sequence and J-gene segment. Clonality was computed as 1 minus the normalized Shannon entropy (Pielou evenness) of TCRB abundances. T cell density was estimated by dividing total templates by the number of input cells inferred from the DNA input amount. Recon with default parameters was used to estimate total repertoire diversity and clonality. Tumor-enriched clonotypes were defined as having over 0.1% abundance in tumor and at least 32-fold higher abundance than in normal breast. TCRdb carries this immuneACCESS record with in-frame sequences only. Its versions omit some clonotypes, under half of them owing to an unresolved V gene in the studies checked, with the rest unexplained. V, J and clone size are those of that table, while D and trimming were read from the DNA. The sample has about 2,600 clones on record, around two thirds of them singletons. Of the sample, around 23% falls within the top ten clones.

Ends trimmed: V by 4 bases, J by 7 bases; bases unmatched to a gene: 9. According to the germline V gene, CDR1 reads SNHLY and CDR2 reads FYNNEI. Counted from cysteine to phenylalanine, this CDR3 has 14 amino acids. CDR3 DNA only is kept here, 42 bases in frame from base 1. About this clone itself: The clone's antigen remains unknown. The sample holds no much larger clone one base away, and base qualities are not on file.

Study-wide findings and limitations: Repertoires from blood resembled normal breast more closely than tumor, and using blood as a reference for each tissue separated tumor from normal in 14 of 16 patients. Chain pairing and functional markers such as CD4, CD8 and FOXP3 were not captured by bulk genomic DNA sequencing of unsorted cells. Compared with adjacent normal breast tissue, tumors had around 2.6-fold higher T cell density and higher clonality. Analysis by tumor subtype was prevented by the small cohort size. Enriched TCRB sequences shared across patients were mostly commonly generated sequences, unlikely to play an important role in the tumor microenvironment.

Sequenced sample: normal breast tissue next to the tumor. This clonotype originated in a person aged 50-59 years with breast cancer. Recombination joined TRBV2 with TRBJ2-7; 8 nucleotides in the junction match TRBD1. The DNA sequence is TGTGCCAGCAGTGGGTCCCTTACAGGGGGGGAGCAGTACTTC. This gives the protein CASSGSLTGGEQYF.